What follows describes a single TCR beta chain. Use of 60 Vbeta and 13 Jbeta primers characterized the PCR. TCRdb keeps only in-frame clones here, not all; method: immunoSEQ multiplex PCR. The data show 170,000 or so clones, roughly four fifths seen once. The data originate from a study of cytomegalovirus exposure and HLA in healthy donors. Germline V gene data show CDR1 as SGDLS and CDR2 as YYNGEE. This CDR3 region has 16 residues. V gave up 2 bases and J gave up 4 bases; unmatched junction bases: 9. The sample comprised PBMCs. The clonotype originates from a man in his forties or fifties in good health and CMV-seronegative. J is TRBJ2-1 and V is TRBV9; 7 nucleotides line up with TRBD2. CDR3 in DNA: TGTGCCAGCAGCGTCATAAGCGGGATCGTATACAATGAGCAGTTCTTC. Translating gives CASSVISGIVYNEQFF.